Below are 2 T cell receptor beta chains sequenced from a single sample in a study of blood T cells in healthy people across ages (dated by TCRdb to between 2015 and 2017). The library was generated by 5' RACE. TCRdb shows the sequencer as Illumina HiSeq 2500. The second PCR ran for about 7 to 11 cycles and used a J-beta primer mix along with a sample-barcoded 5' primer. TCRdb took the public reads, trimmed them with fastp at Q25, ran MiXCR for clone calling and kept in-frame beta chains. Records with the same CDR3 protein are collapsed into one entry carrying the most frequent genes and DNA. The sample yields about 1,600,000 distinct CDR3 sequences; around 42% were counted once. The top ten clonotypes cover 7.9% of the sample. The sample taken for sequencing was blood. The receptors come from a woman younger than 35 in good health.

This clonotype was detected ten times or more. The chain carries TRBV6-2 or TRBV6-3 and TRBJ1-6; D remains unclear. The CDR3 sequence is 15 residues long. CDR1 is MNHEY, CDR2 SVGEGT, per germline. V shed 5 bases and J shed 9 bases, with 17 bases lying between them. CDR3 bases: TGTGCCAGCAGTCCCACCGCCCCCGGGCGTTCACCCCTCCACTTT. Amino acid sequence: CASSPTAPGRSPLHF.

This clonotype was detected ten times or more. This chain connects TRBV7-2 to TRBJ2-7, with no clear D. Germline V gene data show CDR1 as SGHTA and CDR2 as FQGNSA. Trimming left V 5 bases short and J 3 bases short, with 14 bases between. The CDR3 spans 14 residues. CDR3 in DNA: TGTGCCAGCAGCGGTCTGGAAGACCTCTACGAGCAGTACTTC. It encodes CASSGLEDLYEQYF. Looking up the rest from reference TRBV7-2 and TRBJ2-7 gives the full variable domain: GAGVSQSPSNKVTEKGKDVELRCDPISGHTALYWYRQSLGQGLEFLIYFQGNSAPDKSGLPSDRFSAERTGGSVSTLTIQRTQQEDSAVYLCASSGLEDLYEQYFGPGTRLTVT.